This T cell receptor (beta chain) was recorded in a study of T cell responses to AZD1222 COVID-19 vaccine. Assay used: immunoSEQ multiplex PCR; TCRdb lists only in-frame clones, some missing. The sample lists under 200,000 clones, approximately 92% occurring once. Study-wide points: The sample set comprised mostly white British donors with more females, and clonal diversity was possibly underestimated. Across the whole spike, CD4 TCRs peaked at regions 160-218 and 743-854. There were repertoire samples only from the period after the peak T cell response. Baseline seropositives among AZD1222 recipients totaled only six.

As for this clone: Its specificity is unknown.

V was pared by 6 bases and J by 4 bases, with 10 bases between. The CDR3 is 13 residues long. Germline V gene sequence: CDR1 MNHEY, CDR2 SVGAGI. V gene TRBV6-5 combines with J gene TRBJ1-3, with D hard to call. The specimen comprised peripheral blood, sampled on day 0 of AZD1222 vaccination. The clonotype originates from an adult in good health. In DNA form, the CDR3 reads TGTGCCAGCAGCCGAGCAGACGGAAACACCATATATTTT. Residues: CASSRADGNTIYF.